This T cell receptor (beta chain) originates from a study of blood T cell repertoires in COVID-19. Across the whole study: The United States, Italy and Spain supplied acute and convalescent COVID-19 samples. Sample material is recorded as cDNA or gDNA derived from T cells, B-cell-depleted T cells, or PBMCs.

Per the germline V gene, CDR1 is SGHTA and CDR2 is FQGNSA. There are 15 residues in the CDR3. V was cut by 5 bases and J by 5 bases, with 16 bases left in between. Here immunoSEQ multiplex PCR was the method, and the copy in TCRdb shows in-frame clones only, minus some. The table has roughly 200,000 clones, 70% to 90% seen once. This clone has a single count. This TCR came from a young woman who had recovered from COVID-19. The genes are TRBV7-2 and TRBJ1-3, with D possibly matching TRBD1 (6 bases). The sequenced sample consisted of peripheral blood. The CDR3 DNA reads TGTGCCAGCAGCGGATCACAGGGAGATAGAAACACCATATATTTT. It translates to CASSGSQGDRNTIYF.